Presented here are 22 T cell receptor beta chains from one specimen sequenced in a study of beta chain features in type 1 diabetes. Isolated RNA was reverse transcribed in full, so expressed TCRB transcripts were sequenced. Profiling relied on immunoSEQ multiplex PCR, and the TCRdb table lists in-frame clones only, not all of them. This sample has fewer than 900,000 clones, with about 17% found just once. Sequenced material: naive CD4+ T cells from blood. These receptors were collected from a woman aged 18-29 years in good health.

For this clone: The same CDR3 arises from other DNA sequences in this sample as well. This sequence joins TRBV28 and TRBJ1-1; D is perhaps TRBD1 (5 bases). Germline V gene sequence: CDR1 MDHEN, CDR2 SYDVKM. The CDR3 runs 11 residues. Trimming left V 8 bases short and J 6 bases short, with 10 bases between. For the CDR3, the DNA is TGTGCCAGCCGCCAGGGTTCTGAAGCTTTCTTT. It yields the protein CASRQGSEAFF.

This clone was detected only a few times. CDR3 bases: TGTGCCAGCAGGGCGAGTGCCGGGGAGCTGTTTTTT. Encoded protein: CASRASAGELFF. This rearrangement joins TRBV11-3 to TRBJ2-2; D ambiguous. The CDR3 has 12 residues. The V end lost 6 bases, the J end lost 6 bases, and 8 bases lay between the germline ends. Germline CDR1 and CDR2: SGHNT and YENEEA.

The V call is TRBV14, the J call TRBJ2-1, with D tentatively TRBD2 (6 bases). V was clipped by 6 bases and J by 1 base, with 10 bases between them. This CDR3 spans 14 amino acids. Germline CDR1 and CDR2: SGHDN and FVKESK. The CDR3 here is CASSGEASYNEQFF. In DNA form, the CDR3 reads TGTGCCAGCAGTGGGGAGGCTTCCTACAATGAGCAGTTCTTC.

This sequence joins TRBV2 and TRBJ2-7, with D perhaps assigned TRBD1 or TRBD2 (5 bases each). Germline values: CDR1 SNHLY, CDR2 FYNNEI. The CDR3 has 15 amino acids. Between the trimmed V and J ends, which lost 3 bases and 0 bases, there was a span of 12 bases. DNA of the CDR3: TGTGCCAGCAGTGATCTGGGGACGATCTCCTACGAGCAGTACTTC. It specifies CASSDLGTISYEQYF.

There are a few counts of this clone. The chain employs TRBV6-5 and TRBJ2-5; D is unclear. Germline CDR1 MNHEY, CDR2 SVGAGI. The CDR3 runs to 15 residues. The V and J ends lost 0 bases and 3 bases respectively, with 11 bases between them. The CDR3 sequence is CASSYSISSKETQYF. The CDR3 DNA sequence: TGTGCCAGCAGTTACTCGATATCTAGTAAAGAGACCCAGTACTTC.

This clone was counted only a few times. CDR3 DNA sequence: TGTGCCAGCACCAACCAGGGACTAGCGGGGCCCGAGCAGTACTTC. As protein: CASTNQGLAGPEQYF. The rearrangement uses TRBV28 and TRBJ2-7; 13 nucleotides agree with TRBD2. The V segment lost 7 bases and the J segment 6 bases; nucleotides outside the gene matches: 9. This CDR3 region has 15 residues. In germline, CDR1 is MDHEN, CDR2 SYDVKM.

In its sample, this clone was seen a few times. This sequence joins TRBV6-5 and TRBJ2-7; 8 nucleotides line up with TRBD2. V dropped 6 bases and J dropped 7; count of bases not matched to a gene: 14. Germline values: CDR1 MNHEY, CDR2 SVGAGI. This CDR3 has 15 residues. CDR3 loop: CASSTRVAGRREQYF. As DNA, the CDR3 is TGTGCCAGCAGCACTAGGGTAGCGGGACGGCGAGAGCAGTACTTC.

The gene calls are TRBV6-6 and TRBJ1-1; D is undetermined. This CDR3 comprises 14 residues. Germline lookup yields CDR1 MNHNY and CDR2 SVGAGI (reference sequence). V lost 7 bases, J lost 5 bases, and 17 bases lay in between. CDR3 nucleotide sequence: TGTGCCAGCACCCCGGCGGCGGGAGGGACTGAAGCTTTCTTT. This sequence encodes CASTPAAGGTEAFF.

CDR3 sequence: CASSLSGQGGTSYTF. Here the CDR3 DNA reads TGTGCCAGCAGCTTAAGCGGGCAGGGCGGGACGAGCTACACCTTC. The rearrangement links TRBV7-6 to TRBJ1-2, with a weak D call TRBD1 (5 bases). This CDR3 is built from 15 residues. CDR1 is SGHVS, CDR2 FNYEAQ, per germline. The V end lost 2 bases, the J end lost 9 bases, and 19 bases lay between the germline ends.

This clone was counted only a few times. The chain recombines TRBV7-9 with TRBJ2-1; D could derive from TRBD1 or TRBD2 (6 bases each). Germline-derived CDR1 and CDR2 are SEHNR and FQNEAQ (reference sequence). The CDR3 extends over 16 amino acids. Trimming cost V 5 bases and J 6 bases, with 20 bases left between them. The CDR3 here is CASSISGAGAANEQFF. The CDR3 DNA reads TGTGCCAGCAGCATCTCGGGGGCCGGTGCGGCCAATGAGCAGTTCTTC.

The rearrangement joins TRBV10-1 to TRBJ1-2; D gene unclear. The V gene's germline CDR1 is WNHNN and CDR2 SYGVQD (reference sequence). The V end was cut by 6 bases, the J end by 0 bases, with 8 bases between. This CDR3 has 13 residues. CDR3 sequence: CASSSSANYGYTF. In nucleotides, the CDR3 is TGCGCCAGCAGCAGCTCCGCTAACTATGGCTACACCTTC.

This clone was seen more than once but under ten times. The chain employs TRBV7-2 and TRBJ1-3, with D unclear. The germline V gene has CDR1 SGHTA and CDR2 FQGNSA. The ends were cut back, 1 base at V and 4 bases at J, with 8 bases in the middle. The CDR3 is 14 amino acids. The CDR3 reads CASSLEQRGNTIYF. CDR3 DNA: TGTGCCAGCAGCTTAGAACAGCGAGGAAACACCATATATTTT. The full variable domain, with the rest looked up from reference TRBV7-2 and TRBJ1-3, is GAGVSQSPSNKVTEKGKDVELRCDPISGHTALYWYRQSLGQGLEFLIYFQGNSAPDKSGLPSDRFSAERTGGSVSTLTIQRTQQEDSAVYLCASSLEQRGNTIYFGEGSWLTVV.

The chain couples TRBV7-9 to TRBJ2-1; a possible D gene is TRBD2 (6 bases). The CDR3 has 14 amino acids. In germline, CDR1 is SEHNR, CDR2 FQNEAQ (reference sequence). V was trimmed by 5 bases and J by 3 bases, leaving 11 bases between them. Here the CDR3 reads CASSAGLNYNEQFF. DNA for the CDR3: TGTGCCAGCAGCGCGGGACTCAACTACAATGAGCAGTTCTTC.

The chain is built from TRBV10-3 and TRBJ2-2; D is possibly TRBD1 (6 bases). Trimming pared 5 bases from V and 5 bases from J, leaving 15 bases between. Germline CDR1 reads ENHRY; CDR2 reads SYGVKD. The CDR3 covers 15 residues. The chain's CDR3 is CAISPRGSLTGELFF. CDR3 bases: TGTGCCATCAGTCCCAGGGGTAGCTTGACCGGGGAGCTGTTTTTT.

This clone was picked up a small number of times. V and J are TRBV27 and TRBJ1-1; 10 bases align to TRBD1. V was pared by 5 bases and J by 3 bases, with 9 bases of the junction left unmatched. Germline CDR1 and CDR2: MNHEY and SMNVEV (reference sequence). The CDR3 is 16 amino acids. This chain's CDR3 is CASSTRTGGADTEAFF. The DNA for the CDR3 is TGTGCCAGCAGTACCCGGACAGGGGGTGCGGACACTGAAGCTTTCTTT.

Here the CDR3 DNA reads TGTGCCAGCAGGGGGGCTAGCGGGGCTTCCTACAATGAGCAGTTCTTC. Amino acids: CASRGASGASYNEQFF. The V and J genes are TRBV5-6 and TRBJ2-1; 9 positions match TRBD2. Trimming cost V 5 bases and J 1 base; bases outside gene matches: 7. Per germline, CDR1 SGHDT and CDR2 YYEEEE. The CDR3 is made up of 16 amino acids. Variable domain in full (rest from reference TRBV5-6 and TRBJ2-1): DAGVTQSPTHLIKTRGQQVTLRCSPKSGHDTVSWYQQALGQGPQFIFQYYEEEERQRGNFPDRFSGHQFPNYSSELNVNALLLGDSALYLCASRGASGASYNEQFFGPGTRLTVL.

The chain uses TRBV28 and TRBJ1-5; D gene uncertain. V dropped 5 bases and J dropped 4 bases, with 21 bases sitting between them. From germline, CDR1 is MDHEN and CDR2 SYDVKM. CDR3 size: 17 residues. CDR3 DNA: TGTGCCAGCAGTCTTAAACGGATCGGCAATTCAAATCAGCCCCAGCATTTT. This sequence encodes CASSLKRIGNSNQPQHF. Combining the CDR3 with reference TRBV28 and TRBJ1-5 gives the whole variable domain DVKVTQSSRYLVKRTGEKVFLECVQDMDHENMFWYRQDPGLGLRLIYFSYDVKMKEKGDIPEGYSVSREKKERFSLILESASTNQTSMYLCASSLKRIGNSNQPQHFGDGTRLSIL.

The rearrangement uses TRBV23-1 and TRBJ2-5; 10 bases line up with TRBD2. The assigned J gene may be wrong: the sequence end matches TRBJ2-7 better. TRBV23-1 is known as an ORF, though its function is uncertain. The CDR3 sequence is 17 residues long. CDR3 sequence (DNA): TGCGCCAGCAGTCACCCTCCCGAGGCTAGCGGGAGTTACGAGCAGTACTTC. Translation: CASSHPPEASGSYEQYF.

V gene TRBV15 combines with J gene TRBJ2-7; TRBD1 or TRBD2 may be the D gene (5 bases each). Per the germline V gene, CDR1 is LNHNV and CDR2 is YYDKDF (reference sequence). The CDR3 totals 13 residues. Trimming removed 0 bases at V and 9 bases at J, with 12 bases between. In DNA, the CDR3 is TGTGCCACCAGCAGAGATGAGTTGAGGGGGCAGTACTTC. As protein: CATSRDELRGQYF.

The chain links TRBV5-4 to TRBJ1-1, with D tentatively TRBD1 (6 bases). Germline-derived CDR1 and CDR2 are SGHNT and YYREEE (reference sequence). The CDR3 consists of 15 residues. The V end lost 0 bases, the J end lost 7 bases, and 16 bases lay between the germline ends. The CDR3: CASSLAGALRIEAFF. CDR3 bases: TGTGCCAGCAGCTTGGCGGGGGCTCTACGAATTGAAGCTTTCTTT.

This clone was seen a few times. The chain couples TRBV15 to TRBJ2-6; D not certain. Germline V lookup: CDR1 LNHNV, CDR2 YYDKDF (reference sequence). The CDR3 has 15 amino acids. Trimming removed 5 bases from V and 1 base from J, with 9 bases in between. Here the CDR3 DNA reads TGTGCCACCAGCTTGCGGACGTCTGGGGCCAACGTCCTGACTTTC. Protein product: CATSLRTSGANVLTF.

This clone was found a few times. This rearrangement joins TRBV7-2 to TRBJ1-2; the D is unclear. Deletions cut 1 base from V and 0 bases from J, with 15 bases between. This CDR3 comprises 17 residues. The germline V gene encodes CDR1 SGHTA and CDR2 FQGNSA. The CDR3 DNA sequence: TGTGCCAGCAGCTTAGAGGCTCCGACAAACGCTAACTATGGCTACACCTTC. Translated: CASSLEAPTNANYGYTF.